Presented here are 25 T cell receptor beta chains from one specimen sequenced in a study of T cells in Graves' hyperthyroidism and ophthalmopathy. What was amplified from RNA transcripts were TCR beta CDR3 regions. The TCR CDR3 was amplified in a first-round RT-PCR using the HTBI primer set. One entry per CDR3 protein results from TCRdb running MiXCR on the multiplex PCR reads. The sample has some 300,000 distinct CDR3 sequences, about 19% seen once; the top ten hold 35% to 45%. Sequenced material: blood. The receptors here all came from a man aged 45-60 years with Graves' ophthalmopathy.

In nucleotides, the CDR3 is TGTGCCAGCAGCTTAGGGACCGGGACAGGGTCCTTAGAGACCCAGTACTTC. Amino acids: CASSLGTGTGSLETQYF. The rearrangement uses TRBV7-8 and TRBJ2-5; 9 positions agree with TRBD1. J gave up 4 bases and V 1 base, and 10 bases lay outside the gene matches. Per germline, CDR1 SGHVS and CDR2 FQNEAQ. The CDR3 has 17 residues.

This clonotype was recorded a few times. The V gene is TRBV10-1, the J gene TRBJ1-5, with 7 bases aligning to TRBD1. The CDR3 sequence is 15 residues long. V gave up 5 bases and J gave up 9 bases; unmatched junction bases: 13. Germline CDR1 reads WNHNN; CDR2 reads SYGVQD (reference sequence). This CDR3 is CASSLRGTVITPQHF. CDR3 DNA: TGCGCCAGCAGTTTGCGGGGGACAGTTATAACGCCCCAGCATTTT.

The table lists this clonotype with many counts. The chain employs TRBV5-1 and TRBJ2-7, with unresolved D. The CDR3 has 13 residues. V gave up 3 bases and J gave up 2 bases, with 9 bases separating them. The V gene's germline CDR1 is SGHRS and CDR2 YFSETQ. The CDR3 DNA is TGCGCCAGCAGCTCCCGCTACACCTACGAGCAGTACTTC. Amino acids: CASSSRYTYEQYF.

This clonotype was found a few times. The chain joins TRBV12-3 or TRBV12-4 to TRBJ2-2; D perhaps matches TRBD2 (5 bases). The CDR3 is 14 residues long. The V end lost 3 bases, the J end lost 8 bases, and 13 bases lay between the germline ends. CDR3 in DNA: TGTGCCAGCAGTTTGGGCACCCGGGGAGGGGAGCTGTTTTTT. This encodes CASSLGTRGGELFF.

This clonotype was seen just once. The chain has TRBV19 and TRBJ2-1; D call uncertain. The CDR3 is 13 residues long. The germline V and J ends were trimmed by 3 bases and 5 bases, with 8 bases remaining between them. CDR1 is LNHDA, CDR2 SQIVND, per germline (reference sequence). The CDR3 protein is CASSIMSHNEQFF. CDR3 nucleotide sequence: TGTGCCAGTAGTATCATGTCCCACAATGAGCAGTTCTTC.

This clonotype was counted only a few times. The chain joins TRBV4-1 to TRBJ2-3; 11 positions match TRBD2. Germline V lookup: CDR1 MGHRA, CDR2 YSYEKL. There are 15 residues in the CDR3. With 5 bases clipped from V and 2 bases from J, the junction kept 3 bases outside the gene matches. The CDR3 sequence is CASSGLAGHTDTQYF. The CDR3 region has the DNA TGCGCCAGCAGCGGACTAGCGGGCCACACAGATACGCAGTATTTT.

With regard to this clonotype: Just one base apart from a much larger clone, this may be a read error. This chain joins TRBV7-9 and TRBJ2-1, with TRBD2 as a possible D gene (6 bases). Germline V gives CDR1 SEHNR, CDR2 FQNEAQ (reference sequence). V shed 1 base and J shed 7 bases, with 14 bases lying between them. The CDR3 runs to 15 residues. CDR3 DNA: TGTGCCAGCAGCTTAGTAACGGGAGTATGGAATGAGCAGTTCTTC. Protein product: CASSLVTGVWNEQFF.

This clonotype was seen only once. J is TRBJ2-6 and V is TRBV20-1, with D perhaps being TRBD1 or TRBD2 (5 bases each). The V gene's germline CDR1 is DFQATT and CDR2 SNEGSKA (reference sequence). The CDR3 is 16 amino acids. Between the trimmed V and J ends, which lost 1 base and 0 bases, there was a span of 10 bases. CDR3 sequence reads: CSARVPGPSGANVLTF. CDR3 nucleotides: TGCAGTGCTAGAGTACCGGGACCCTCTGGGGCCAACGTCCTGACTTTC.

There are many counts of this clonotype. The chain carries TRBV14 and TRBJ2-3; 9 bases are shared with TRBD1. The CDR3 totals 16 residues. V shed 4 bases, J shed 6 bases, and the junction held 11 bases outside the gene matches. Per germline, CDR1 SGHDN and CDR2 FVKESK. The CDR3 coding sequence is TGTGCCAGCAGCCCTAACGGACAGGGGTTTCTCGATACGCAGTATTTT. Translation: CASSPNGQGFLDTQYF.

This clonotype was counted a few times. V usage is TRBV6-1 and J usage is TRBJ2-1; D is undetermined. The V gene lost 2 bases and the J gene lost 4 bases, with 9 bases spanning the gap. The CDR3 contains 14 residues. Looked up from germline, CDR1 is MNHNS and CDR2 is SASEGT. CDR3 protein: CASSERTLYNEQFF. CDR3 sequence (DNA): TGTGCCAGCAGTGAAAGGACGCTATACAATGAGCAGTTCTTC.

This clonotype occurred a few times. The V call is TRBV6-2 or TRBV6-3, the J call TRBJ2-7; TRBD1 matches at 8 bases. The CDR3 totals 12 residues. Germline CDR1 is MNHEY and CDR2 is SVGEGT. Losses at the gene ends were 8 bases for V and 4 bases for J; bases not matched to a gene: 4. Here the CDR3 reads CASARTGYEQYF. The CDR3 DNA reads TGTGCCAGCGCACGGACAGGGTACGAGCAGTACTTC.

The V call is TRBV27, the J call TRBJ2-1, with TRBD2 identical over 9 bases. The CDR3 loop spans 15 amino acids. The V gene's germline CDR1 is MNHEY and CDR2 SMNVEV (reference sequence). J lost 3 bases, V lost 2 bases, and 2 bases had no gene match. CDR3 protein: CASSLIAGVYNEQFF. The CDR3 DNA follows: TGTGCCAGCAGTTTAATAGCGGGAGTCTACAATGAGCAGTTCTTC.

CDR3: CASSLGGGTQSGELFF. The DNA for the CDR3 is TGTGCCAGCAGTTTGGGGGGCGGGACGCAATCCGGGGAGCTGTTTTTT. The chain carries TRBV28 and TRBJ2-2; tentatively, D is TRBD1 or TRBD2 (6 bases each). CDR3 length: 16 amino acids. The germline CDR1 and CDR2 sequences are MDHEN and SYDVKM. The V end was cut by 3 bases, the J end by 6 bases, with 17 bases between.

This clonotype was counted ten times or more. This rearrangement joins TRBV2 to TRBJ2-7, with TRBD2 matching 13 bases. TRBJ2-1 explains the end of the DNA better; the J call may be wrong. This CDR3 comprises 15 residues. Germline assignment: CDR1 SNHLY and CDR2 FYNNEI. The DNA of the CDR3 is TGTGCCAGCAGTGGGACTAGCGGGAGCTTCGACGAGCAGTTCTTC. Translation: CASSGTSGSFDEQFF.

This clonotype was picked up many times. The gene calls are TRBV7-9 and TRBJ2-3; D uncertain. The CDR3 contains 11 residues. The V and J ends lost 4 bases and 2 bases respectively, with 1 base between them. Per germline, CDR1 SEHNR and CDR2 FQNEAQ (reference sequence). DNA for the CDR3: TGTGCCAGCAGCTCCACAGATACGCAGTATTTT. Its protein product is CASSSTDTQYF.

There are a few counts of this clonotype. The chain has TRBV5-1 and TRBJ2-2; D uncertain. Germline assignment: CDR1 SGHRS and CDR2 YFSETQ. The CDR3 runs 15 residues. Trimming removed 1 base at V and 0 bases at J, with 7 bases between. The CDR3 loop is CASSLTRPNTGELFF. DNA of the CDR3: TGCGCCAGCAGCTTGACACGACCGAACACCGGGGAGCTGTTTTTT.

The table lists this clonotype with a few counts. This rearrangement joins TRBV9 to TRBJ2-1, with unresolved D. The CDR3 totals 15 residues. Germline V lookup: CDR1 SGDLS, CDR2 YYNGEE. V lost 0 bases and J lost 5, with 12 bases in between. The CDR3 DNA sequence: TGTGCCAGCAGCGTAGCGTCTGGTAGTAACAATGAGCAGTTCTTC. It is translated as CASSVASGSNNEQFF.

This clonotype was seen at least ten times. The gene calls are TRBV28 and TRBJ2-5; no clear D. CDR1 and CDR2 (germline): MDHEN, SYDVKM. The CDR3 loop spans 13 amino acids. Deletions cut 5 bases from V and 5 bases from J, with 12 bases between. CDR3 DNA sequence: TGTGCCAGCAGTGCCCGACTGGAGGAGACCCAGTACTTC. It is translated as CASSARLEETQYF.

This clonotype was detected only a few times. Mismatch with germline at one junction end may stem from a read error. The CDR3 here is CASSEVAGGETRYF. The CDR3 bases are TGTGCCAGCAGTGAAGTGGCAGGGGGCGAGACCCGGTACTTC. The chain combines TRBV2 with TRBJ2-5; 8 bases align to TRBD1. The CDR3 runs 14 residues. Per germline, CDR1 SNHLY and CDR2 FYNNEI.

This chain joins TRBV6-5 and TRBJ2-1; D gene uncertain. This CDR3 has 15 residues. The germline gives CDR1 MNHEY, CDR2 SVGAGI. V lost 0 bases to trimming and J lost 4 bases, with 10 bases between them. CDR3 region: CASSYSNPGYNEQFF. The CDR3 bases are TGTGCCAGCAGTTACTCGAATCCCGGATACAATGAGCAGTTCTTC.

This clonotype was detected only a few times. The chain links TRBV20-1 to TRBJ2-1, with D maybe TRBD1 (6 bases). V dropped 6 bases and J dropped 6 bases, with 18 bases sitting between them. This CDR3 has 14 amino acids. From germline, CDR1 is DFQATT and CDR2 SNEGSKA (reference sequence). CDR3 nucleotides: TGCAGTGCGAAAGGCATGGGGGCGGTCAATGAGCAGTTCTTC. This encodes CSAKGMGAVNEQFF.

The V and J genes are TRBV7-3 and TRBJ2-5, with 10 bases aligning to TRBD1. The CDR3 is 15 amino acids. Trimming took 6 bases from V and 1 from J; bases not matched to a gene: 5. Germline loops: CDR1 SGHTA, CDR2 FQGTGA. The CDR3 region is CASSFRQGAQETQYF. Written as DNA, the CDR3 is TGTGCCAGCAGTTTTAGACAGGGGGCCCAAGAGACCCAGTACTTC.

This clonotype came up many times. The chain recombines TRBV5-5 with TRBJ2-7; D may match TRBD1 or TRBD2 (5 bases each). The CDR3 covers 15 residues. Germline assignment: CDR1 SGHKS and CDR2 YYEKEE (reference sequence). The germline V and J ends were trimmed by 3 bases and 0 bases, with 13 bases remaining between them. The CDR3 coding sequence is TGTGCCAGCAGCTCCGGGACGCTTAGCTCCTACGAGCAGTACTTC. Amino acids: CASSSGTLSSYEQYF.

On this clonotype: With a much larger clone just one base away, this may be a read error. CDR3 bases: TGTGACAGCAGTGAAGAATCAGGGGTTTTCGACTATGGCTACACCTTC. It encodes CDSSEESGVFDYGYTF. The chain employs TRBV6-1 and TRBJ1-2; a possible D gene is TRBD1 (6 bases). The CDR3 sequence is 16 residues long. Per the germline V gene, CDR1 is MNHNS and CDR2 is SASEGT.

This clonotype has a handful of counts. This chain connects TRBV6-1 to TRBJ2-3, with 8 bases matching TRBD2. There are 13 residues in the CDR3. Germline values: CDR1 MNHNS, CDR2 SASEGT. J lost 5 bases, V lost 7 bases, and 5 bases had no gene match. The CDR3 region has the DNA TGTGCCAGCAACCTAGCGGGCATAGATACGCAGTATTTT. Translating gives CASNLAGIDTQYF.